A selection of T cell receptor beta chains follows, all from one sample in a study of cytomegalovirus exposure and HLA in healthy donors. Sequencing was performed with immunoSEQ multiplex PCR; in TCRdb, only in-frame clones are kept and a portion is missing. The sample shows fewer than 140,000 clones, more than 65% of them seen only once. Sequenced: PBMCs. The source is a boy aged 5-17 years in good health and CMV-seronegative. Each CDR3 is given without its conserved first and last residue. A D gene is named only where the DNA matches it firmly.

d_call | v_call | cdr3_aa
TRBD1 | TRBV28 | ASRDTGALNEKLF
NA | TRBV30 | AWEQGLNTEAF
NA | TRBV27 | ASSLSRGPYEQY
TRBD1 | TRBV4-1 | ASRQGGQGQRNQPQH
NA | TRBV7-2 | ASSLSPDNSPLH
TRBD1 | TRBV27 | ASSLQGARTEAF
NA | TRBV10-3 | AISDSGISGANVLT
NA | TRBV6-6 | AAGLPLGDTQY
TRBD1 | TRBV7-8 | ASSQNRDRKQPQH
TRBD1 | TRBV5-1 | ASSLRDRAVRSGANVLT
NA | TRBV27 | ATQESSTDTQY
NA | TRBV4-1 | ASSQAQRGNEQF
NA | TRBV18 | ASSPPMNPGGPG
NA | TRBV2 | ASSVVQEGDTQY
NA | TRBV9 | ASSVVGESGELF
TRBD2 | TRBV5-6 | ASSLVSGGAKGTGELF
TRBD2 | TRBV4-2 | ASSQEGLGLADQETQY
NA | TRBV7-9 | ASSLMLGSGGATDTQY
TRBD2 | TRBV10-3 | AIREAYSTDTQY
NA | TRBV6-5 | ASSYSKSPGYYGYT
TRBD1 | TRBV6-6 | ASSYIRGLGDTQY
TRBD2 | TRBV6-5 | ASSYSAGTGYEQY
NA | TRBV5-1 | ASSLWQGTYEQY
TRBD2 | TRBV5-1 | ASSLGTSARQETQY
NA | TRBV2 | ASRLDRLAKNIQY
TRBD2 | TRBV19 | ASSMGGRTDTQY
NA | TRBV4-1 | ASSTKDSSSYNEQF
NA | TRBV7-9 | ASSLAESRAIY
NA | TRBV30 | AWGLKGGPETQY
TRBD2 | TRBV27 | ASSVGRASYNEQF
NA | TRBV25-1 | ASRLLARTEAF
TRBD1 | TRBV7-9 | ASSMGGQGGMNTEAF
TRBD1 | TRBV6-5 | ASRPGQGGDQPQH
TRBD1 | TRBV7-9 | ASSPGQGLNYGYT
NA | TRBV5-1 | ASSLAEGLGNTIY
TRBD2 | TRBV5-4 | ASSLPSGSVSEQF
NA | TRBV25-1 | ASSSLAGFWDEQF